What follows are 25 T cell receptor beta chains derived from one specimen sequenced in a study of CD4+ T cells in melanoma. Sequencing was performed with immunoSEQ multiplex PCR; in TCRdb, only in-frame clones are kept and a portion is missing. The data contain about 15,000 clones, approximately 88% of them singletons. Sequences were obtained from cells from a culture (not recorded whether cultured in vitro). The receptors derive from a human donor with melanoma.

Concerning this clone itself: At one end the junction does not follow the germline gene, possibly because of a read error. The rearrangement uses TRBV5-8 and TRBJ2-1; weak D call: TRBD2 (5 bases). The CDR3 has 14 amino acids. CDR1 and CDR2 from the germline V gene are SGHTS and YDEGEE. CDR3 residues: CASVPDLPYSEQFF. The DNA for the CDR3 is TGTGCCAGTGTACCGGACTTACCTTACAGTGAGCAGTTCTTC.

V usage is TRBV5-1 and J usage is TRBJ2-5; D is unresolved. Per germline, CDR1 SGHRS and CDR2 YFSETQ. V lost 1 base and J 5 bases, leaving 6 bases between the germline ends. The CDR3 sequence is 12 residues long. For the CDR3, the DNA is TGCGCCAGCAGCTTGTCATTGGAGACCCAGTACTTC. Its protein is CASSLSLETQYF.

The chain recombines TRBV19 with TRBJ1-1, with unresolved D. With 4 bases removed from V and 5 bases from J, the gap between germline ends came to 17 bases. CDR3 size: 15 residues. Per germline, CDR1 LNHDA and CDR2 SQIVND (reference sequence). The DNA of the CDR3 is TGTGCCAGTAGTAACCCGACCCTCCTGCTAACTGAAGCTTTCTTT. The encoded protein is CASSNPTLLLTEAFF. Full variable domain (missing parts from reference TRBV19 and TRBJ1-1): DGGITQSPKYLFRKEGQNVTLSCEQNLNHDAMYWYRQDPGQGLRLIYYSQIVNDFQKGDIAEGYSVSREKKESFPLTVTSAQKNPTAFYLCASSNPTLLLTEAFFGQGTRLTVV.

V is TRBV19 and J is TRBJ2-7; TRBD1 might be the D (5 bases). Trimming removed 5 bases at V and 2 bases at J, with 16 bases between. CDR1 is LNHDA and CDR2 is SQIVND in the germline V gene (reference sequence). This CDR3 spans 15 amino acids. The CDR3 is CASSDGTGNTYEQYF. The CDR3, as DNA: TGTGCCAGTAGTGATGGAACAGGTAATACCTACGAGCAGTACTTC. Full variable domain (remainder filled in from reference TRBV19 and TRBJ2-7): DGGITQSPKYLFRKEGQNVTLSCEQNLNHDAMYWYRQDPGQGLRLIYYSQIVNDFQKGDIAEGYSVSREKKESFPLTVTSAQKNPTAFYLCASSDGTGNTYEQYFGPGTRLTVT.

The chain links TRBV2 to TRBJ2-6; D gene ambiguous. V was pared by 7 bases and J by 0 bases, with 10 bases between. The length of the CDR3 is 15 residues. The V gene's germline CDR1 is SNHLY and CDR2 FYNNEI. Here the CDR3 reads CASMGQDSGANVLTF. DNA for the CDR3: TGTGCCAGCATGGGTCAGGACTCTGGGGCCAACGTCCTGACTTTC.

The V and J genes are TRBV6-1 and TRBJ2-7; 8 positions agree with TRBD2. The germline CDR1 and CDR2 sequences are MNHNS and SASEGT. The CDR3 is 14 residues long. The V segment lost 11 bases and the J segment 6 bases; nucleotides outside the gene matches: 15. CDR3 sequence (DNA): TGTGCCGGGCGAATCGGGGGGGCCGGCGGCGAGCAGTACTTC. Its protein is CAGRIGGAGGEQYF.

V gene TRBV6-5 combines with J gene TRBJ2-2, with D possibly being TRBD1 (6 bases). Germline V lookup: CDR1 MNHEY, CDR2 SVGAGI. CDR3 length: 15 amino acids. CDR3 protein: CGTARGTTNTGELFF. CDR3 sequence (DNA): TGTGGGACAGCAAGGGGGACCACGAACACCGGGGAGCTGTTTTTT.

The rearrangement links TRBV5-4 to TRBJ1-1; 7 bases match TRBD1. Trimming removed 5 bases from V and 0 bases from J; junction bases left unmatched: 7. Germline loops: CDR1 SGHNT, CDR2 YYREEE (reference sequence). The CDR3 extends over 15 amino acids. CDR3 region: CASRRDRLLNTEAFF. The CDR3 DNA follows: TGTGCCAGCAGGCGGGACAGACTCTTGAACACTGAAGCTTTCTTT.

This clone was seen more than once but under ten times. CDR3 in amino acids: CAWGDSVSKGSNQPQHF. CDR3 DNA sequence: TGTGCCTGGGGAGACTCCGTCTCCAAAGGTAGCAATCAGCCCCAGCATTTT. The chain joins TRBV30 to TRBJ1-5; no firm D call. V lost 5 bases and J lost 0, with 20 bases in between. Germline lookup yields CDR1 GTSNPN and CDR2 SVGIG (reference sequence). This CDR3 has 17 amino acids. Full variable domain (remainder filled in from reference TRBV30 and TRBJ1-5): SQTIHQWPATLVQPVGSPLSLECTVEGTSNPNLYWYRQAAGRGLQLLFYSVGIGQISSEVPQNLSASRPQDRQFILSSKKLLLSDSGFYLCAWGDSVSKGSNQPQHFGDGTRLSIL.

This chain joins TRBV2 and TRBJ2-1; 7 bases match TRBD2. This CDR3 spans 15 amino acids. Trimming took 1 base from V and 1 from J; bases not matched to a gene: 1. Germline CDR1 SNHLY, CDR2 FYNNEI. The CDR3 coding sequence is TGTGCCAGCAGTGAAGAGCGGGGTTCCTACAATGAGCAGTTCTTC. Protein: CASSEERGSYNEQFF.

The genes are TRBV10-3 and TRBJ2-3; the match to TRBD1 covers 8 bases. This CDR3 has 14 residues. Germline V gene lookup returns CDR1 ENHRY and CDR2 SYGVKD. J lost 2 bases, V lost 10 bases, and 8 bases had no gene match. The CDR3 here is CATSTGQATDTQYF. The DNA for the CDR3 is TGTGCCACCTCGACGGGACAGGCCACAGATACGCAGTATTTT.

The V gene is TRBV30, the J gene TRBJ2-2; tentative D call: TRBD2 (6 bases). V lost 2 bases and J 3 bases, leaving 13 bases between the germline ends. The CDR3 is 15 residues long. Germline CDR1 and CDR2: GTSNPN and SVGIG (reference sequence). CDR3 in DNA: TGTGCCTGGAGTATGCGGGGATCGGACACCGGGGAGCTGTTTTTT. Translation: CAWSMRGSDTGELFF.

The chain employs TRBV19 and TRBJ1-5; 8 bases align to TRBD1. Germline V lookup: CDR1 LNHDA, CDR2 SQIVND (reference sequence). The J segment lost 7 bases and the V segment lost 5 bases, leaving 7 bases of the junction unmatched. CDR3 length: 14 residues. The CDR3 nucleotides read TGTGCCAGTAGTGTCACAGGGGGAGGGCAGCCCCAGCATTTT. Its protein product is CASSVTGGGQPQHF.

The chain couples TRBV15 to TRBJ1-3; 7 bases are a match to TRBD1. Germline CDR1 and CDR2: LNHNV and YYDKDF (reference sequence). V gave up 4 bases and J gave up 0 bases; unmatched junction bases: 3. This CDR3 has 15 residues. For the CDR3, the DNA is TGTGCCACCAGCACCGGGACAGTCTCTGGAAACACCATATATTTT. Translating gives CATSTGTVSGNTIYF.

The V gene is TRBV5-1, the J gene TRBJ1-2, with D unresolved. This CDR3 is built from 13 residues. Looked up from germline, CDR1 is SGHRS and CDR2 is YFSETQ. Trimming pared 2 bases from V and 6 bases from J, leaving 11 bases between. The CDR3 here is CASSLAGVNGYTF. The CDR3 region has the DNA TGCGCCAGCAGCTTAGCCGGGGTCAATGGCTACACCTTC.

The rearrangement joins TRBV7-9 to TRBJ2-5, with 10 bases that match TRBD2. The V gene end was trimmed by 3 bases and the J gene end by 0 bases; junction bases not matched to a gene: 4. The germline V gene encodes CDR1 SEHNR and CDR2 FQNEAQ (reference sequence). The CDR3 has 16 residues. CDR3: CASSFLSGGYQETQYF. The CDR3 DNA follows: TGTGCCAGCAGCTTTCTTAGCGGGGGGTACCAAGAGACCCAGTACTTC.

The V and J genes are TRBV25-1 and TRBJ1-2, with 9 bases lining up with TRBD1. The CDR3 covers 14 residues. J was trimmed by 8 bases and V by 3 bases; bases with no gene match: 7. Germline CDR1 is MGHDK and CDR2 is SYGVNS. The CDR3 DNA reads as TGTGCCAGCAGTGACACAGGGGGCGAGGAGGGCTACACCTTC. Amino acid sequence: CASSDTGGEEGYTF.

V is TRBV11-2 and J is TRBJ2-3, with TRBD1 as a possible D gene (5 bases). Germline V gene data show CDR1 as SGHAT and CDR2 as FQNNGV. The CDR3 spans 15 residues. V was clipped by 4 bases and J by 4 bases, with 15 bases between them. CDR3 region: CASSSFKGPADTQYF. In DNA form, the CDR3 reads TGTGCCAGCAGCTCCTTCAAGGGGCCGGCAGATACGCAGTATTTT.

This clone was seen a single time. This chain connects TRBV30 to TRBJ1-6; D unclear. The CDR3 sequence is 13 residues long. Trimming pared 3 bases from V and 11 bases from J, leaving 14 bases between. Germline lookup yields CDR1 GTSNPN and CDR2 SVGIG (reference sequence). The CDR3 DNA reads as TGTGCCTGGAGAAAAACCACAGTCCCACCCCTCCACTTT. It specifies CAWRKTTVPPLHF.

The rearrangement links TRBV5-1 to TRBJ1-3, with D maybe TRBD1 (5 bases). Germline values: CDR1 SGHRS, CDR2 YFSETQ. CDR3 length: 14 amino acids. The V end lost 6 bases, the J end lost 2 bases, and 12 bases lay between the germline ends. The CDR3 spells CASKKAGPGNTIYF. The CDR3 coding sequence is TGCGCCAGCAAGAAGGCAGGGCCTGGAAACACCATATATTTT.

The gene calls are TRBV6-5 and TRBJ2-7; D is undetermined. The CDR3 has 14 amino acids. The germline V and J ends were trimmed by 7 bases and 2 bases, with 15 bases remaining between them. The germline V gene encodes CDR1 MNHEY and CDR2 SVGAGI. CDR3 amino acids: CASKPRKGTYEQYF. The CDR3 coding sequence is TGTGCCAGCAAGCCGCGAAAGGGAACCTACGAGCAGTACTTC.

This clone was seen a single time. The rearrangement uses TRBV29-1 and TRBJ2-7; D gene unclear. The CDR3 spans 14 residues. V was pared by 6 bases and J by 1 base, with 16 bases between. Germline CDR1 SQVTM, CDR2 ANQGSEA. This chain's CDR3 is CSVATGVLSYEQYF. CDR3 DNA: TGCAGCGTGGCTACTGGGGTCCTATCCTACGAGCAGTACTTC.

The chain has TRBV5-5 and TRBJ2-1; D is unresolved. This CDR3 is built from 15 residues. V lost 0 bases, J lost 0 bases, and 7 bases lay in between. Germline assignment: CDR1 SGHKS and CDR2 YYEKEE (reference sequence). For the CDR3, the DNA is TGTGCCAGCAGCTTGGTGCCAGCCTCCTACAATGAGCAGTTCTTC. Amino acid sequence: CASSLVPASYNEQFF. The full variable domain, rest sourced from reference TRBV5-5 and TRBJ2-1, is DAGVTQSPTHLIKTRGQQVTLRCSPISGHKSVSWYQQVLGQGPQFIFQYYEKEERGRGNFPDRFSARQFPNYSSELNVNALLLGDSALYLCASSLVPASYNEQFFGPGTRLTVL.

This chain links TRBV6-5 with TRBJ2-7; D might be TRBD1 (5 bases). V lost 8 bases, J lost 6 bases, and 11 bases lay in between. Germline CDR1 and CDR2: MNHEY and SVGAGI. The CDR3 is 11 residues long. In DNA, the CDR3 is TGTGCCAGCCGTATAAGGGGCGAGCAGTACTTC. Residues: CASRIRGEQYF.

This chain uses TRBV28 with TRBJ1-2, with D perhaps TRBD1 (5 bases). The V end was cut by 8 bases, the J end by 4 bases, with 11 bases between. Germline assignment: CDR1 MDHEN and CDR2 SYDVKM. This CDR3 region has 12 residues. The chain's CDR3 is CASGDRGYGYTF. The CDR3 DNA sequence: TGTGCCAGCGGGGACCGGGGCTATGGCTACACCTTC.